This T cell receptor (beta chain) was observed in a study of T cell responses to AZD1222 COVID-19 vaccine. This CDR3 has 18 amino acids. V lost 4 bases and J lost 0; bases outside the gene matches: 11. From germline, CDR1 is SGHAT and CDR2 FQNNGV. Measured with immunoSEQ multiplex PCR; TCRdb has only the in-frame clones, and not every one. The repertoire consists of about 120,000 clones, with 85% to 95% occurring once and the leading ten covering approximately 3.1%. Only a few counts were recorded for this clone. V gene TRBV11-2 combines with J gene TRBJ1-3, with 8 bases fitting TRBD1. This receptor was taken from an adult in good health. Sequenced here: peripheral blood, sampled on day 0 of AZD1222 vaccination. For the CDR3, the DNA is TGTGCCAGCAGCTCCCACGGATTGGACAGGGCCTCTGGAAACACCATATATTTT. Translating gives CASSSHGLDRASGNTIYF.